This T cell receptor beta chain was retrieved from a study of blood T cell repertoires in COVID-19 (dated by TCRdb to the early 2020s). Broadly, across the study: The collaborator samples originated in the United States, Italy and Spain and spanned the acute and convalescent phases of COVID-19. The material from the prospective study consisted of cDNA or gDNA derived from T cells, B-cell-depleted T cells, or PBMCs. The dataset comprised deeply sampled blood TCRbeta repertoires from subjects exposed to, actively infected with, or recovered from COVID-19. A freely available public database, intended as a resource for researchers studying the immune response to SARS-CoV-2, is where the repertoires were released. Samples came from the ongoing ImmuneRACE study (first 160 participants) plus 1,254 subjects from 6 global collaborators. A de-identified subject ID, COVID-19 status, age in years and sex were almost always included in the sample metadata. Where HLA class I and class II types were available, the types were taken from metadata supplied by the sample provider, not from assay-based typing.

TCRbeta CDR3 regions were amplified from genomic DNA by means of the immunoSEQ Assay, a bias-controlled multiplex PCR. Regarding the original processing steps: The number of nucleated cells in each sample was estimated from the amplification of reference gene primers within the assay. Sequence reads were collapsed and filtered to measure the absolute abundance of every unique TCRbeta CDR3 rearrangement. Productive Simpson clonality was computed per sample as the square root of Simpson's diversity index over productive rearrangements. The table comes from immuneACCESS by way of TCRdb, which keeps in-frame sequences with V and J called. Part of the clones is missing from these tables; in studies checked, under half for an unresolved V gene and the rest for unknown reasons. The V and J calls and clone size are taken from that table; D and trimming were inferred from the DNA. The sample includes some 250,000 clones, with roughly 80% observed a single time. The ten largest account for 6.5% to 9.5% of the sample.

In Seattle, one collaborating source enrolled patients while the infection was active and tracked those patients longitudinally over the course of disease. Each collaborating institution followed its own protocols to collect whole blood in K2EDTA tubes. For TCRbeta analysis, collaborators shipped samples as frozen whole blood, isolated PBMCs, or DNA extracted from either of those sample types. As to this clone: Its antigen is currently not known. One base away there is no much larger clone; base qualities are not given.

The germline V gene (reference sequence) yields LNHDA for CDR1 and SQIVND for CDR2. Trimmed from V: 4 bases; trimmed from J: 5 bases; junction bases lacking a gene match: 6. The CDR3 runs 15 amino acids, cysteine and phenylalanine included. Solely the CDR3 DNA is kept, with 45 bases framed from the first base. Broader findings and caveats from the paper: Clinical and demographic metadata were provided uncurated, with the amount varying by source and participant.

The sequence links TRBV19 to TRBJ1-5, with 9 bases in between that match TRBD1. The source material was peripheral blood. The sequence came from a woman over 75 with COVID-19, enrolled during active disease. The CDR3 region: CASSTGDRVDQPQHF. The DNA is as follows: TGTGCCAGTAGTACGGGGGACAGGGTCGATCAGCCCCAGCATTTT.